These T cell receptor beta chains were read from a single sample in a study of technical replicates of blood from four donors. The data were produced by immunoSEQ multiplex PCR, yet TCRdb's version contains in-frame clones alone and is incomplete. The sample consists of 80,000 to 95,000 clones, 92% of them appearing once. Input material: T cells isolated from PBMCs. These receptors were taken from a human donor in good health. Each CDR3 is given without its conserved first and last residue. Size tells how often a clone was seen (once, few, many) or the class of an expanded clone, and some rows leave it out.

CDR3 length: 15
V gene: TRBV19
clone size: .
CDR3 protein: ASSIGLTGPDPYGYT

CDR3 length: 11
V gene: TRBV7-9
clone size: .
CDR3 protein: ASSTDRAGELF

CDR3 length: 12
V gene: TRBV28
clone size: .
CDR3 protein: ASSLDRMGDTQY

CDR3 length: 12
V gene: TRBV7-2
clone size: .
CDR3 protein: ASSLGQGARGYT

CDR3 length: 11
V gene: TRBV29-1
clone size: .
CDR3 protein: SVKVRGAGELF

CDR3 length: 16
V gene: TRBV2
clone size: .
CDR3 protein: ASSVVSSGSENQGEQY

CDR3 length: 16
V gene: TRBV4-1
clone size: once
CDR3 protein: ASSHLSSGSKPDYEQY

CDR3 length: 13
V gene: TRBV6-5
clone size: many
CDR3 protein: ASRYLQGGSYEQY

CDR3 length: 12
V gene: TRBV5-6
clone size: .
CDR3 protein: ASSPWGGSDEQY

CDR3 length: 11
V gene: TRBV5-1
clone size: .
CDR3 protein: ASSLPSSYEQY

CDR3 length: 11
V gene: TRBV11-2
clone size: .
CDR3 protein: ASTTGSTDTQY

CDR3 length: 13
V gene: TRBV6-6
clone size: .
CDR3 protein: ASRDTRVASQPQH

CDR3 length: 12
V gene: TRBV30
clone size: few
CDR3 protein: AWSPLAGEETQY

CDR3 length: 12
V gene: TRBV28
clone size: few
CDR3 protein: ASSSGQNLRGYT

CDR3 length: 13
V gene: TRBV6-5
clone size: .
CDR3 protein: ASSPYGLAAYEQY

CDR3 length: 13
V gene: TRBV18
clone size: .
CDR3 protein: ASSPRTEMNTEAF

CDR3 length: 11
V gene: TRBV6-5
clone size: .
CDR3 protein: ASSYSLPGWQF

CDR3 length: 11
V gene: TRBV18
clone size: .
CDR3 protein: ASSLGQGYGYT

CDR3 length: 12
V gene: TRBV19
clone size: .
CDR3 protein: ASSTVSGYNEQF

CDR3 length: 13
V gene: TRBV9
clone size: .
CDR3 protein: ASSADRSGANVLT

CDR3 length: 11
V gene: TRBV14
clone size: .
CDR3 protein: ASSRGGTGELF

CDR3 length: 13
V gene: TRBV28
clone size: few
CDR3 protein: ASSFRGIGLPGYT

CDR3 length: 14
V gene: TRBV30
clone size: few
CDR3 protein: ACWSWAEGLSTEAF

CDR3 length: 12
V gene: TRBV6-5
clone size: once
CDR3 protein: ASSYRQVPNEQF

CDR3 length: 13
V gene: TRBV6-5
clone size: .
CDR3 protein: ASSYSYRAIREQY

CDR3 length: 12
V gene: TRBV2
clone size: .
CDR3 protein: ASSKQGGNQPQH

CDR3 length: 10
V gene: TRBV2
clone size: .
CDR3 protein: ASSVGGETQY

CDR3 length: 12
V gene: TRBV18
clone size: .
CDR3 protein: ASSPGRGQETQY

CDR3 length: 12
V gene: TRBV6-5
clone size: .
CDR3 protein: ASSRVFSSPAQH

CDR3 length: 11
V gene: TRBV7-9
clone size: .
CDR3 protein: ASSSPGLRTQY

CDR3 length: 10
V gene: TRBV19
clone size: few
CDR3 protein: ASSFGNTEAF

CDR3 length: 12
V gene: TRBV5-4
clone size: .
CDR3 protein: ASSFGGNFYGYT

CDR3 length: 16
V gene: TRBV11-2
clone size: .
CDR3 protein: ASRSDRGRLLNTGELF

CDR3 length: 13
V gene: TRBV5-1
clone size: .
CDR3 protein: ASSPHQGFNAEAF

CDR3 length: 10
V gene: TRBV6-5
clone size: once
CDR3 protein: ASSTGKQPQH

CDR3 length: 13
V gene: TRBV7-9
clone size: .
CDR3 protein: ARETDSANTGELF

CDR3 length: 16
V gene: TRBV4-1
clone size: .
CDR3 protein: ASSQLLPPAGVRETQY

CDR3 length: 12
V gene: TRBV19
clone size: .
CDR3 protein: ASSRQRSGNTIY

CDR3 length: 13
V gene: TRBV15
clone size: .
CDR3 protein: ATSRPENSVRGQY

CDR3 length: 13
V gene: TRBV4-1
clone size: .
CDR3 protein: ASRRTSGGLDEQY

CDR3 length: 9
V gene: TRBV19
clone size: .
CDR3 protein: ASRALNEQF

CDR3 length: 14
V gene: TRBV15
clone size: .
CDR3 protein: ATSRDSGYSNQPQH

CDR3 length: 12
V gene: TRBV27
clone size: .
CDR3 protein: ASSLAVSYNEQF

CDR3 length: 11
V gene: TRBV27
clone size: .
CDR3 protein: ASISLRGNEQF

CDR3 length: 12
V gene: TRBV5-6
clone size: .
CDR3 protein: ASSDGQGGQPQH

CDR3 length: 11
V gene: TRBV5-6
clone size: .
CDR3 protein: ASLRLGSGELF

CDR3 length: 13
V gene: TRBV2
clone size: .
CDR3 protein: ASRTLAGATGELF

CDR3 length: 13
V gene: TRBV16
clone size: .
CDR3 protein: ASSQSLASGYEQY

CDR3 length: 10
V gene: TRBV5-1
clone size: .
CDR3 protein: ASSLGLAGQY

CDR3 length: 10
V gene: TRBV27
clone size: .
CDR3 protein: ASSSGSLGYT

CDR3 length: 12
V gene: TRBV9
clone size: .
CDR3 protein: ASSAHRGRTEAF

CDR3 length: 12
V gene: TRBV27
clone size: .
CDR3 protein: ASSFMGLAYEQY

CDR3 length: 14
V gene: TRBV6-1
clone size: .
CDR3 protein: ASSEGASAQYNEQF

CDR3 length: 12
V gene: TRBV2
clone size: few
CDR3 protein: ASSGTDNTGELF

CDR3 length: 13
V gene: TRBV5-1
clone size: .
CDR3 protein: ASTLTGFKNTEAF